These 5 T cell receptor beta chains were all obtained from the same sample, sequenced in a study of T cell responses to AZD1222 COVID-19 vaccine. TCRdb's copy holds only in-frame clones and misses some; the assay was immunoSEQ multiplex PCR. The sample gives 120,000 or so clones, 87% of which show up once; roughly 1.1% is in the top ten. The material was peripheral blood, obtained on day 0 of AZD1222 vaccination. These receptors all come from an adult in good health.

The V and J genes are TRBV5-3 and TRBJ1-2; D ambiguous. TRBV5-3 counts as an open reading frame of uncertain function. This CDR3 has 16 amino acids. The V and J ends lost 3 bases and 4 bases respectively, with 19 bases between them. CDR3 protein: CARSSCRVIRGYGYTF. CDR3 bases: TGTGCCAGAAGCTCCTGCCGCGTCATTCGAGGCTATGGCTACACCTTC.

J is TRBJ1-3 and V is TRBV18, with unresolved D. CDR3 length: 11 residues. V lost 5 bases to trimming and J lost 8 bases, with 7 bases between them. In germline, CDR1 is KGHSH, CDR2 LQKENI. DNA of the CDR3: TGTGCCAGCTCAGGGGAAGACACCATATATTTT. This gives the protein CASSGEDTIYF. The entire variable domain, with the rest obtained from reference TRBV18 and TRBJ1-3, is as follows: NAGVMQNPRHLVRRRGQEARLRCSPMKGHSHVYWYRQLPEEGLKFMVYLQKENIIDESGMPKERFSAEFPKEGPSILRIQQVVRGDSAAYFCASSGEDTIYFGEGSWLTVV.

Concerning this clone: Compared with germline, one end of the junction differs, possibly owing to a read error. The chain carries TRBV23-1 and TRBJ2-7, with D tentatively TRBD1 (6 bases). TRBV23-1 qualifies as an ORF whose function is uncertain. The CDR3 is 17 amino acids. The CDR3 nucleotides read TGCGCCAGAAGTCAGAGGCGCAACAGGGCGAGGCCCTACGAGCAGTACTTC. Protein product: CARSQRRNRARPYEQYF.

This clone was observed once. The V and J genes are TRBV14 and TRBJ1-2; D gene ambiguous. The germline V and J ends were trimmed by 4 bases and 0 bases, with 12 bases remaining between them. The CDR3 sequence is 15 residues long. The germline gives CDR1 SGHDN, CDR2 FVKESK. Here the CDR3 reads CASSPRTEPNYGYTF. CDR3 bases: TGTGCCAGCAGCCCCCGGACGGAACCTAACTATGGCTACACCTTC.

V and J are TRBV9 and TRBJ2-1; 9 bases match TRBD1. There are 16 residues in the CDR3. The junction had 8 bases not matched to a gene; V was cut back by 0 bases and J by 7 bases. CDR1 and CDR2 from the germline V gene are SGDLS and YYNGEE. CDR3 loop: CASSVGGTGYQNEQFF. CDR3 coding DNA: TGTGCCAGCAGCGTAGGGGGGACAGGGTACCAAAATGAGCAGTTCTTC.